These 2 T cell receptor beta chains were sequenced from one sample in a study of blood T cell repertoires in COVID-19. TCRdb's table, derived via immunoSEQ multiplex PCR, lists solely in-frame clones and lacks some. The sample yields approximately 180,000 clones, 70% to 90% seen once. Sequencing was carried out using peripheral blood. The receptors shown here come from a person aged 70 to 85 with COVID-19, enrolled during active disease.

The rearrangement uses TRBV29-1 and TRBJ1-2; 7 bases align to TRBD1. Trimming took 7 bases from V and 4 from J; bases not matched to a gene: 6. Germline V CDR1 and CDR2: SQVTM, ANQGSEA. The CDR3 consists of 12 residues. The CDR3 DNA follows: TGCAGCGGGACCGACAGGGCCTATGGCTACACCTTC. Translation gives CSGTDRAYGYTF.

The CDR3 sequence: CASSEARGQGEKLFF. CDR3 DNA sequence: TGTGCCAGCAGTGAAGCGCGGGGGCAAGGTGAAAAACTGTTTTTT. V usage is TRBV6-1 and J usage is TRBJ1-4; tentatively, D is TRBD1 (6 bases). V was clipped by 0 bases and J by 7 bases, with 12 bases between them. Germline CDR1 reads MNHNS; CDR2 reads SASEGT. This CDR3 spans 15 amino acids.